A single sample gave rise to the 23 T cell receptor beta chains below, sequenced in a study of blood T cells in healthy people across ages. Alongside a J-beta primer mix, a sample-barcoded 5' primer served in a second PCR lasting about 7 to 12 cycles. TCRdb re-analysed the 5' RACE reads in MiXCR, keeping a single row per CDR3 protein. The table includes some 1.1 million distinct CDR3 sequences, 35% to 40% detected once. The source material was blood. The receptors were gathered from a man between 18 and 35 years old in good health.

This chain joins TRBV6-5 and TRBJ2-1; D call uncertain. Between the trimmed V and J ends, which lost 3 bases and 2 bases, there was a span of 8 bases. The CDR3 consists of 14 residues. Germline values: CDR1 MNHEY, CDR2 SVGAGI. The chain's CDR3 is CASSYNYAYNEQFF. DNA of the CDR3: TGTGCCAGCAGTTATAATTACGCCTACAATGAGCAGTTCTTC.

The chain has TRBV20-1 and TRBJ2-7; TRBD2 matches 10 bases. Trimming removed 0 bases from V and 7 bases from J; junction bases left unmatched: 12. The CDR3 extends over 16 amino acids. In germline, CDR1 is DFQATT, CDR2 SNEGSKA (reference sequence). CDR3 nucleotides: TGCAGTGCTAGAGATCGGTTGGCTAGCGGGGGCAATGAGCAGTACTTC. Its translation is CSARDRLASGGNEQYF.

This clonotype was counted only a few times. This chain links TRBV11-2 with TRBJ2-3, with 7 bases that match TRBD1. Germline V gives CDR1 SGHAT, CDR2 FQNNGV. This CDR3 region has 17 residues. Unmatched junction bases numbered 15, after V lost 5 bases and J lost 4 bases. CDR3 coding DNA: TGTGCCAGCAGCGGCTCCCGAGGGACAGTATTTCCAGATACGCAGTATTTT. This codes for CASSGSRGTVFPDTQYF. Supplemented by reference TRBV11-2 and TRBJ2-3, the full variable domain reads EAGVAQSPRYKIIEKRQSVAFWCNPISGHATLYWYQQILGQGPKLLIQFQNNGVVDDSQLPKDRFSAERLKGVDSTLKIQPAKLEDSAVYLCASSGSRGTVFPDTQYFGPGTRLTVL.

A few counts support this clonotype. This chain uses TRBV7-2 with TRBJ2-7; 9 positions agree with TRBD2. Germline V gene lookup returns CDR1 SGHTA and CDR2 FQGNSA. With V trimmed by 2 bases and J by 7 bases, 3 bases remained unmatched. The CDR3 totals 13 residues. CDR3 nucleotides: TGTGCCAGCAGCTTAAGGCTAGCGGGGGAGCAGTACTTC. Translated, it gives CASSLRLAGEQYF.

This chain joins TRBV20-1 and TRBJ2-1; D is ambiguous. This CDR3 is built from 10 residues. The V gene lost 3 bases and the J gene lost 12 bases, with 9 bases spanning the gap. Germline V lookup: CDR1 DFQATT, CDR2 SNEGSKA (reference sequence). This chain's CDR3 is CSASRRGQFF. CDR3 coding DNA: TGCAGTGCTAGTCGCCGAGGGCAGTTCTTC.

The V gene is TRBV20-1, the J gene TRBJ1-5, with 8 bases fitting TRBD1. Germline V gives CDR1 DFQATT, CDR2 SNEGSKA (reference sequence). The CDR3 is 14 residues long. The CDR3 here is CSVNPQGADQPQHF. In nucleotides, the CDR3 is TGCAGCGTCAATCCCCAGGGGGCGGATCAGCCCCAGCATTTT.

This chain links TRBV4-3 with TRBJ1-1; possibly TRBD1 for D (5 bases). The CDR3 has 14 residues. V shed 0 bases and J shed 5 bases, with 10 bases lying between them. CDR1 and CDR2 (germline): LGHNA, YSLEER. CDR3 sequence reads: CASSQEVAGTEAFF. For the CDR3, the DNA is TGCGCCAGCAGCCAAGAGGTTGCAGGGACTGAAGCTTTCTTT.

J is TRBJ2-7 and V is TRBV27, with D possibly TRBD1 on 5 matching bases. Germline CDR1 reads MNHEY; CDR2 reads SMNVEV (reference sequence). V shed 2 bases and J shed 2 bases, with 10 bases lying between them. The length of the CDR3 is 14 residues. The CDR3 reads CASSLADKPYEQYF. The CDR3 region has the DNA TGTGCCAGCAGTTTAGCGGACAAGCCCTACGAGCAGTACTTC.

CDR3 coding DNA: TGCGCCAGCAGCCAAGTTGGCAGCGGGGGTAAAAACTACAATGAGCAGTTCTTC. Residues: CASSQVGSGGKNYNEQFF. The chain uses TRBV4-3 and TRBJ2-1; 8 bases align to TRBD2. The CDR3 length is 18 residues. V lost 1 base and J lost 3; bases outside the gene matches: 11. Germline-derived CDR1 and CDR2 are LGHNA and YSLEER.

The DNA of the CDR3 is TGCAGCGTTGGGGGGACCAACACCGGGGAGCTGTTTTTT. As protein: CSVGGTNTGELFF. The chain employs TRBV29-1 and TRBJ2-2; D is tentatively TRBD1 or TRBD2 (5 bases each). The germline V gene encodes CDR1 SQVTM and CDR2 ANQGSEA. V lost 4 bases to trimming and J lost 2 bases, with 8 bases between them. The CDR3 runs to 13 residues.

This chain connects TRBV20-1 to TRBJ2-5; D may be TRBD2 (6 bases). Germline assignment: CDR1 DFQATT and CDR2 SNEGSKA (reference sequence). The CDR3 has 13 amino acids. V gave up 6 bases and J gave up 5 bases, with 16 bases separating them. CDR3 nucleotide sequence: TGCAGTGCCAACCCGGGACGGGGGGAGACCCAGTACTTC. It specifies CSANPGRGETQYF.

Turning to this clonotype: Just one base apart from a much larger clone, this may be a read error. The limits of the CDR3 on the DNA are not certain, so only TCRdb's listed CDR3 is given. The J gene is TRBJ1-2, the V gene TRBV12-3 or TRBV12-4; TRBD1, the D gene given by the table, was not confirmed from the DNA. Counting both end residues, the CDR3 totals 14 amino acids. The CDR3 spells CASSFGQGNYGYNF.

This clonotype was seen ten or more times. The J gene is TRBJ2-1, the V gene TRBV10-3, with D hard to call. The CDR3 sequence is 13 residues long. V lost 10 bases to trimming and J lost 5 bases, with 15 bases between them. The germline V gene encodes CDR1 ENHRY and CDR2 SYGVKD. The CDR3 sequence is CATQPGRDNEQFF. The CDR3, as DNA: TGTGCCACCCAGCCTGGACGAGACAATGAGCAGTTCTTC.

The CDR3 loop reads CASSPLGAGNEKLFF. The CDR3 nucleotides read TGTGCCAGCAGCCCACTGGGGGCGGGCAACGAAAAACTGTTTTTT. The rearrangement links TRBV9 to TRBJ1-4, with D perhaps TRBD1 (6 bases). Trimming pared 4 bases from V and 8 bases from J, leaving 18 bases between. This CDR3 contains 15 residues. CDR1 and CDR2 (germline): SGDLS, YYNGEE.

Of note for this clonotype: Being one base from a much bigger clone, this may be a read error. The chain carries TRBV10-3 and TRBJ2-1, with a weak D call TRBD1 (5 bases). Germline CDR1 reads ENHRY; CDR2 reads SYGVKD. The CDR3 contains 13 residues. This chain's CDR3 is CVITQDAYNEQFF. In DNA form, the CDR3 reads TGTGTCATCACACAGGATGCCTACAATGAGCAGTTCTTC.

This chain uses TRBV4-1 with TRBJ2-7; possible D gene TRBD2, 5 bases. Germline lookup yields CDR1 MGHRA and CDR2 YSYEKL. Trimming removed 0 bases from V and 2 bases from J, with 11 bases in between. The CDR3 runs to 15 residues. CDR3 DNA: TGCGCCAGCAGCCAAGACGTGACGGGAACCTACGAGCAGTACTTC. Its protein product is CASSQDVTGTYEQYF.

V is TRBV27 and J is TRBJ2-4; D remains ambiguous. The length of the CDR3 is 16 residues. The V gene lost 0 bases and the J gene lost 0 bases, with 9 bases spanning the gap. Germline assignment: CDR1 MNHEY and CDR2 SMNVEV (reference sequence). The CDR3 DNA reads as TGTGCCAGCAGTTTATCTGGGTTTGGAGCCAAAAACATTCAGTACTTC. This gives the protein CASSLSGFGAKNIQYF.

The chain links TRBV27 to TRBJ2-7; D may be TRBD2 (6 bases). V was cut by 6 bases and J by 4 bases, with 22 bases left in between. The length of the CDR3 is 16 residues. Germline V gene sequence: CDR1 MNHEY, CDR2 SMNVEV (reference sequence). The CDR3 nucleotides are TGTGCCAGCAGGCCCACGATAACGGGAGTCAGGTACGAGCAGTACTTC. It is translated as CASRPTITGVRYEQYF.

This chain joins TRBV29-1 and TRBJ1-2; 7 nucleotides match TRBD1. Germline assignment: CDR1 SQVTM and CDR2 ANQGSEA. V was clipped by 7 bases and J by 8 bases; unmatched bases: 7. The CDR3 contains 11 residues. CDR3 sequence reads: CSDRGIGGYTF. CDR3 DNA sequence: TGCAGCGACAGGGGTATAGGGGGCTACACCTTC.

This clonotype was counted between two and nine times. The rearrangement uses TRBV13 and TRBJ1-2, with D perhaps matching TRBD1 (5 bases). The length of the CDR3 is 12 residues. Deletions cut 5 bases from V and 5 bases from J, with 9 bases between. Germline V CDR1 and CDR2: PRHDT, FYEKMQ (reference sequence). CDR3 sequence reads: CASSATGYGYTF. CDR3 sequence (DNA): TGTGCCAGCAGCGCTACAGGTTATGGCTACACCTTC.

This clonotype was detected ten times or more. The rearrangement links TRBV7-6 to TRBJ1-2; D call uncertain. The V end lost 4 bases, the J end lost 1 base, and 4 bases lay between the germline ends. Germline V gene sequence: CDR1 SGHVS, CDR2 FNYEAQ. CDR3 length equals 12 residues. CDR3 residues: CASSYDNYGYTF. The CDR3, as DNA: TGTGCCAGCAGCTACGATAACTATGGCTACACCTTC.

The chain recombines TRBV10-3 with TRBJ1-1; no definite D call. V lost 0 bases, J lost 6 bases, and 8 bases lay in between. This CDR3 region has 13 residues. Germline V gene data show CDR1 as ENHRY and CDR2 as SYGVKD. The chain's CDR3 is CAISESPAAEAFF. In DNA, the CDR3 is TGTGCCATCAGTGAGTCCCCGGCGGCTGAAGCTTTCTTT.

V is TRBV15 and J is TRBJ1-1; D call uncertain. Germline values: CDR1 LNHNV, CDR2 YYDKDF (reference sequence). The germline V and J ends were trimmed by 3 bases and 0 bases, with 5 bases remaining between them. The CDR3 totals 13 residues. The CDR3, as DNA: TGTGCCACCAGCAGGGAATTGAACACTGAAGCTTTCTTT. Protein sequence: CATSRELNTEAFF.